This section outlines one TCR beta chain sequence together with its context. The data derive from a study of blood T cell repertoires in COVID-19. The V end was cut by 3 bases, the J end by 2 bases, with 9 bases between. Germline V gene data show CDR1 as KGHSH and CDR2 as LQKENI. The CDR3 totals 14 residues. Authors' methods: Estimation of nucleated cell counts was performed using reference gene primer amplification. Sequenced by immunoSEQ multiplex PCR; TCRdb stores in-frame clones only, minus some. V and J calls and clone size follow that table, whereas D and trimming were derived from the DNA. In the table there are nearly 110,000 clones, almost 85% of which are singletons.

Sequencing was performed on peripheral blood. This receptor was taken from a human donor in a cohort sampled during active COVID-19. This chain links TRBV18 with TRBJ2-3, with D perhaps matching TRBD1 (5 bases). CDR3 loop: CASSPSGNTDTQYF. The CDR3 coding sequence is TGTGCCAGCTCACCCTCAGGGAACACAGATACGCAGTATTTT.